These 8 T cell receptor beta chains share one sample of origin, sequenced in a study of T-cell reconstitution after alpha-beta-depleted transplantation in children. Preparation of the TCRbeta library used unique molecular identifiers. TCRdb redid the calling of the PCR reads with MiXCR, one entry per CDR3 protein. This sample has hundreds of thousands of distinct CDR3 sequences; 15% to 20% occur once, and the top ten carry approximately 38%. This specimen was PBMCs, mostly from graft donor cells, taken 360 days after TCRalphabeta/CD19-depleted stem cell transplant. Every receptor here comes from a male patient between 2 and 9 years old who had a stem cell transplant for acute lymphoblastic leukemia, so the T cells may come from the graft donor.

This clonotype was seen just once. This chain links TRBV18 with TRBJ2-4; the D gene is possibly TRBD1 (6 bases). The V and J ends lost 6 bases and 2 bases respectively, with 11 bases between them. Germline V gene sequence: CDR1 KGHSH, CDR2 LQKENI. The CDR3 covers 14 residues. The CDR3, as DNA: TGTGCCAGCTCTGACTGGGACACCAAAAACATTCAGTACTTC. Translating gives CASSDWDTKNIQYF.

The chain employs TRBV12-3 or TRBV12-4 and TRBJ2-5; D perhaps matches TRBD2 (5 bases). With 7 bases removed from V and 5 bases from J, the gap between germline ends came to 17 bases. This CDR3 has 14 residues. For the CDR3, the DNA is TGTGCCAGCATCCCACCGGCGACTAAGGAGACCCAGTACTTC. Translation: CASIPPATKETQYF.

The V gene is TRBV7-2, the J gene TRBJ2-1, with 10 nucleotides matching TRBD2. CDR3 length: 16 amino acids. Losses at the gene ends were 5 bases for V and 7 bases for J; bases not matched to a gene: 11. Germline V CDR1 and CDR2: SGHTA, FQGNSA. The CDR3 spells CASSLWGSSGGNEQFF. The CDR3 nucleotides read TGTGCCAGCAGCCTTTGGGGTAGTAGCGGGGGGAATGAGCAGTTCTTC.

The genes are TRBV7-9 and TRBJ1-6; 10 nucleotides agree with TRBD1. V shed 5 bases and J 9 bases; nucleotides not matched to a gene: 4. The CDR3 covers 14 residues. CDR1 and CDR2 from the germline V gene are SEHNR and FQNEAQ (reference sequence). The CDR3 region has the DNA TGTGCCAGCAGCCTGGGACAGGGGAGTTCACCCCTCCACTTT. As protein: CASSLGQGSSPLHF.

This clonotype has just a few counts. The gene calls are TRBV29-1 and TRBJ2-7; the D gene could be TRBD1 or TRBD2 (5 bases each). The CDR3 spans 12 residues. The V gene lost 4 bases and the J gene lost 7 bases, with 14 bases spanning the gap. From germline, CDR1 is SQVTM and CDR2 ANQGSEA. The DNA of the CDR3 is TGCAGCGTTGGGGGACCCGCAGGAGAGCAGTACTTC. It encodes CSVGGPAGEQYF.

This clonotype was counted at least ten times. The CDR3: CASSFSPAGTYEQYF. In DNA, the CDR3 is TGTGCCAGCAGCTTTTCGCCGGCAGGCACCTACGAGCAGTACTTC. The rearrangement joins TRBV5-6 to TRBJ2-7; the D is unclear. CDR3 size: 15 residues. Deletions cut 2 bases from V and 2 bases from J, with 14 bases between. Germline V gives CDR1 SGHDT, CDR2 YYEEEE.

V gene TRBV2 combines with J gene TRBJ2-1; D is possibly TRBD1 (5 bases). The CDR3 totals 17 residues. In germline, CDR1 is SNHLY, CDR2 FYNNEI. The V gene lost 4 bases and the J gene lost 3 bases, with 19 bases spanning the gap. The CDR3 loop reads CASSGSREWIGYNEQFF. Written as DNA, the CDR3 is TGTGCCAGCAGTGGGAGCAGGGAATGGATTGGCTACAATGAGCAGTTCTTC.

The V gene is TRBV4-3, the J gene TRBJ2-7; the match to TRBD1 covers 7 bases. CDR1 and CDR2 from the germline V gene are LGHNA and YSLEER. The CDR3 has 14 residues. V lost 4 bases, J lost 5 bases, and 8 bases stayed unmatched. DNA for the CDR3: TGCGCCAGCAGCCCCGGGACAGTGGAGGACGAGCAGTACTTC. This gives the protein CASSPGTVEDEQYF.